This entry describes one TCR beta chain. There are 12 residues in the CDR3. Trimming took off 8 bases at V and 5 bases at J, with 12 bases between the two ends. Germline V lookup: CDR1 SNHLY, CDR2 FYNNEI. Per the study methods: Reference gene primer amplification in the assay estimated nucleated cell counts. Profiled with immunoSEQ multiplex PCR; TCRdb holds only in-frame clones, not every one. V and J calls and clone size are given by that table; D and trimming were obtained from the DNA. Counted here are 250,000 to 300,000 clones, approximately 86% occurring once; the ten biggest clones make up approximately 4%. This specimen comes from a study of blood T cell repertoires in COVID-19. Background on the study: Some COVID-19 samples were acute and others convalescent; all came from the United States, Italy and Spain. Nucleic acid was either cDNA or gDNA, and it came from T cells, B-cell-depleted T cells, or PBMCs.

The rearrangement uses TRBV2 and TRBJ2-5, with D possibly matching TRBD2 (7 bases). This receptor was identified in a man younger than 35 with active or convalescent COVID-19. The specimen was peripheral blood. CDR3 DNA: TGTGCCAGCGGGGGGGCGGTGGAGACCCAGTACTTC. This gives the protein CASGGAVETQYF.